Detailed here is one T cell receptor beta chain. It has no known antigen specificity. Base qualities are not recorded, but no much larger clone differs from it by a single base. The CDR3 covers 13 residues, taking in both the cysteine and the phenylalanine. The DNA shown is the 39-base CDR3, in frame from base 1. The junction shows trimming of 5 bases on V and 6 bases on J, plus 11 bases between the germline ends. CDR1 LGHNA and CDR2 YNFKEQ are derived from the germline V gene. This specimen belongs to a study of post-analysis software for immune sequencing data (dated by TCRdb to 2015 to 2017). Regarding the research as a whole: Recorded disease courses included relapsing-remitting, secondary progressive and progressive-relapsing multiple sclerosis, with some patients lacking subtype annotation. The multiple sclerosis patient repertoires were compared with approximately 11 previously published healthy control repertoires from donors aged about 6 to 26 years. A subset of samples was prepared in parallel using single-end sample barcoding, then pooled and co-amplified after Illumina adapter ligation. Here is what the overall study found, with its caveats: Normalized Chao1 diversity was significantly lower in multiple sclerosis patients than controls, suggesting substantial peripheral T-cell clonal expansion. Direct clustering with F measure showed strong co-clustering of samples prepared in the same batch, prompting a batch-effect correction. The control group was slightly older than the multiple sclerosis patient group. A handful of TRBV segments, including TRBV5-6, TRBV5-1 and TRBV20-1, were significantly more frequent in patients than controls.

What the time point label conveys for this sample: second blood draw from one MS patient after hematopoietic stem cell transplantation. TCR beta repertoires were profiled from peripheral blood of some 13 young patients with multiple sclerosis to demonstrate the VDJtools post-analysis software. The patients with multiple sclerosis were children and adolescents between about 6 and 15 years of age. Library preparation employed PCR. Reads for this sample came from an Illumina HiSeq 2500. Unique molecular identifiers were incorporated into TCR beta cDNA libraries to reduce PCR and sequencing biases. Every 1 to 10 million input T cells yielded roughly 500,000 cDNA molecules, meaning each molecule approximated one T cell. Patient libraries were prepared and sequenced with the same protocol used for the earlier healthy control dataset. Within a given batch, samples were prepared together, multiplexed and sequenced on the same HiSeq lane. In the source study's methods: Raw barcoded reads were processed with MIGEC, discarding single-read molecular identifier groups before consensus assembly and CDR3 extraction. VDJtools was used for post-analysis of the clonotype tables, with diversity normalized by down-sampling every dataset to the smallest sample size. To correct batch-related cross-sample contamination, repertoire overlap clustering matched CDR3 amino acid sequences but not nucleotide sequences. TCRdb handled the public reads itself, with Q25 trimming in fastp and clone calling in MiXCR, and kept productive beta chains. Rows are unified per CDR3 protein, each entry keeping the most common DNA and genes. The V and J calls reflect TCRdb's pipeline rather than the authors' work. In this sample the table shows 150,000 or so distinct CDR3 sequences, 30% to 45% of which occur a single time. Clones ranked in the top ten supply approximately 30% of the sample.

Recombination linked TRBV4-2 to TRBJ1-5; a tentative D match to TRBD1 spans 5 bases. The receptor's source is a girl aged 5 to 17 with multiple sclerosis. Donor details come from another sample of the same person, matched by shared clones. This specimen consisted of blood, obtained after autologous hematopoietic stem cell transplantation. The nucleotide sequence reads TGTGCCAGCAGCATGGGGGAGGCTCAGCCCCAGCATTTT. Translated, this is CASSMGEAQPQHF.